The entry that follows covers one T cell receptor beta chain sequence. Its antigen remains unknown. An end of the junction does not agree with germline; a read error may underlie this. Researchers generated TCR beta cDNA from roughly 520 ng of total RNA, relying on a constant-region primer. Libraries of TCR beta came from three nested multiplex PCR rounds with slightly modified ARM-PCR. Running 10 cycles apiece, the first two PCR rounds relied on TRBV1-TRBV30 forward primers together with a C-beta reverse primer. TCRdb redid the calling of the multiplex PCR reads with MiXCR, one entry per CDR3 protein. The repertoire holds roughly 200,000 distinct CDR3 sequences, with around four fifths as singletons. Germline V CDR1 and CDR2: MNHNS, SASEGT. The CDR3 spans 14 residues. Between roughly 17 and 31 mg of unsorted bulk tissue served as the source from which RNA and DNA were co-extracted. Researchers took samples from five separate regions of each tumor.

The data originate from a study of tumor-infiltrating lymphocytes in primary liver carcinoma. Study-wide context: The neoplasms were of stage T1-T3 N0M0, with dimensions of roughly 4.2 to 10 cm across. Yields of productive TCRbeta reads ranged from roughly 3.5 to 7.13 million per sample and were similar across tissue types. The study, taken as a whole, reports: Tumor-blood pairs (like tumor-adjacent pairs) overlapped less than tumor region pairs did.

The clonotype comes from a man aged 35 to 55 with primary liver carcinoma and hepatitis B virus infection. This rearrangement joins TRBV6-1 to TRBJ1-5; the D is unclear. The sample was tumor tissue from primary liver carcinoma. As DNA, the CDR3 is TGTGCCGGCAGTGAAGGTGGGCTAGATCAGCCCCAGCATTTT. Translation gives CAGSEGGLDQPQHF.